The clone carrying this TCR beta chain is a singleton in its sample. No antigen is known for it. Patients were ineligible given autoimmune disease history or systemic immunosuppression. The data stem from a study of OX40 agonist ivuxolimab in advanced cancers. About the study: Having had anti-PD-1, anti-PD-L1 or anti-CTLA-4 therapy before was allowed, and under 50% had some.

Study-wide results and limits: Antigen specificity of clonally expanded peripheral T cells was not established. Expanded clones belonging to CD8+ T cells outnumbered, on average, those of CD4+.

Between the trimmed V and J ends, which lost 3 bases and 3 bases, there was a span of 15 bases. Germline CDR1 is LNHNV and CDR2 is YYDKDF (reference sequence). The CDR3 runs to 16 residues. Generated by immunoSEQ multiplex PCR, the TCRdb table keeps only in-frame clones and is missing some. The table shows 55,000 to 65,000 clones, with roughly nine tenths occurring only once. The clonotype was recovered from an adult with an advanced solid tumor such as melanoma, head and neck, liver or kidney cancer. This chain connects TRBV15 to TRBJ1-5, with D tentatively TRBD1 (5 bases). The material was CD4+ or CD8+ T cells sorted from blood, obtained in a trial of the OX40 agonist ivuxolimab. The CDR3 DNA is TGTGCCACCAGCAGTCGACCTGGAGGGGCCAATCAGCCCCAGCATTTT. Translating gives CATSSRPGGANQPQHF.